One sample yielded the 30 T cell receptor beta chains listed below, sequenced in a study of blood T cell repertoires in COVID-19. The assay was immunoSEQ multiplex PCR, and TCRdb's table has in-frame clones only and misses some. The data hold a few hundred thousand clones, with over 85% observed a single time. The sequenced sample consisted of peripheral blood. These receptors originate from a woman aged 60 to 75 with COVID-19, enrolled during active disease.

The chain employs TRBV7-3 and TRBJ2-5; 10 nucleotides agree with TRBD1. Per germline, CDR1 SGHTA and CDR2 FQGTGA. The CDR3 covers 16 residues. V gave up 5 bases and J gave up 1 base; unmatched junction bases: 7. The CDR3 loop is CASSLGTGAIQETQYF. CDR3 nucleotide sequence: TGTGCCAGCAGCCTTGGGACAGGGGCGATCCAAGAGACCCAGTACTTC.

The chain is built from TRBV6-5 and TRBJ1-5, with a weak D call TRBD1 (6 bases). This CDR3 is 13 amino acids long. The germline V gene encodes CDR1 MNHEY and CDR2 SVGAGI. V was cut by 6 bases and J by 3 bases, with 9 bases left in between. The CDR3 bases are TGTGCCAGCAGCCGGGACAACAATCAGCCCCAGCATTTT. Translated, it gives CASSRDNNQPQHF.

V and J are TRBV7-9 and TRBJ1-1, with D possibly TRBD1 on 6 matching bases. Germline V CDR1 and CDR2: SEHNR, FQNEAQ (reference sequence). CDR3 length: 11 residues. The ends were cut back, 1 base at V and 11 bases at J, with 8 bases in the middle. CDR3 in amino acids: CASSLGGPAFF. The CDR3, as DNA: TGTGCCAGCAGCTTAGGGGGGCCCGCTTTCTTT.

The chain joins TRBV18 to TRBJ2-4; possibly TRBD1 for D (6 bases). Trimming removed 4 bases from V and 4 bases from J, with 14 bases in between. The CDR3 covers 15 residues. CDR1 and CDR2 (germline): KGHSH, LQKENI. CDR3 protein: CASSLLRTEKNIQYF. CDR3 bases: TGTGCCAGCTCACTGTTAAGGACAGAAAAAAACATTCAGTACTTC.

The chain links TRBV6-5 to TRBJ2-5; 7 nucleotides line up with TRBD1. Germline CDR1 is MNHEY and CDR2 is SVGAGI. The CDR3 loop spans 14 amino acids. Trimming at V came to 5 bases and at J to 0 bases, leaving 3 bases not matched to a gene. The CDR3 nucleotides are TGTGCCAGCAGTAGGACAGGCTACCAAGAGACCCAGTACTTC. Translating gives CASSRTGYQETQYF.

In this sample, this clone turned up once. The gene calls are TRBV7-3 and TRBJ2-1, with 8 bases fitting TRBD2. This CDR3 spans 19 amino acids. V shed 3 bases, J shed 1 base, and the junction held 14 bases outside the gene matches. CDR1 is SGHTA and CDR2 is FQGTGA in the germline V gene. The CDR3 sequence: CASSFWGLAGGGSYNEQFF. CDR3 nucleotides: TGTGCCAGCAGCTTCTGGGGACTCGCGGGGGGCGGGTCCTACAATGAGCAGTTCTTC.

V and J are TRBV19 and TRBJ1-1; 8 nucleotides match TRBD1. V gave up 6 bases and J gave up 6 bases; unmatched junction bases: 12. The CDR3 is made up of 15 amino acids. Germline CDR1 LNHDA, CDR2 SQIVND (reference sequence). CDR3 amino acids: CASRRIQGARPEAFF. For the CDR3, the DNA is TGTGCCAGTAGGAGAATTCAGGGGGCGCGCCCTGAAGCTTTCTTT.

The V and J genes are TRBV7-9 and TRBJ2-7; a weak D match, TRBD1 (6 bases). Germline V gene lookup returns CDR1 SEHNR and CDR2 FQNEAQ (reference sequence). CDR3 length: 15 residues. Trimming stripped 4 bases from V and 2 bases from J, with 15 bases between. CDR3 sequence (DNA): TGTGCCAGCAGCTCGAGGACAGAATCAGCCTACGAGCAGTACTTC. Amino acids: CASSSRTESAYEQYF.

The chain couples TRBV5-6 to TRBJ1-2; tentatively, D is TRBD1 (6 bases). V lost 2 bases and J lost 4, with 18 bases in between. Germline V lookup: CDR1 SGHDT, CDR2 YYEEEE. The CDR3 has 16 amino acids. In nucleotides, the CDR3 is TGTGCCAGCAGCTTTGGGGCAGCGGACAGCCTCTATGGCTACACCTTC. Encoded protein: CASSFGAADSLYGYTF. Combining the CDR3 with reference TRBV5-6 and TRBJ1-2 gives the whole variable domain DAGVTQSPTHLIKTRGQQVTLRCSPKSGHDTVSWYQQALGQGPQFIFQYYEEEERQRGNFPDRFSGHQFPNYSSELNVNALLLGDSALYLCASSFGAADSLYGYTFGSGTRLTVV.

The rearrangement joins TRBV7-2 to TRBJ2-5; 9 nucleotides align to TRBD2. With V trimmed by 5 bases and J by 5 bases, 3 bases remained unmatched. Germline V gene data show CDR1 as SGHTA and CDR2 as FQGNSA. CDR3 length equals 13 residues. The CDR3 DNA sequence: TGTGCCAGCAGCGGACTAGCGATGGAGACCCAGTACTTC. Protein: CASSGLAMETQYF.

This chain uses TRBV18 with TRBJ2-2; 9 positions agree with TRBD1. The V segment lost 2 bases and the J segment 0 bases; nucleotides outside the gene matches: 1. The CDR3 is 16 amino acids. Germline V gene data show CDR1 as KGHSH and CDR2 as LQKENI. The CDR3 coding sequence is TGTGCCAGCTCACCAGGGACAGGGACGAACACCGGGGAGCTGTTTTTT. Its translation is CASSPGTGTNTGELFF.

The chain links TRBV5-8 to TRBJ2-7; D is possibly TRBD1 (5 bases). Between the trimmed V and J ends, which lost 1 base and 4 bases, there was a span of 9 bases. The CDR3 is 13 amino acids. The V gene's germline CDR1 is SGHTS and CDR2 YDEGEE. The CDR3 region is CASSLLAGYEQYF. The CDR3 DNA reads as TGTGCCAGCAGCTTGTTGGCAGGGTACGAGCAGTACTTC.

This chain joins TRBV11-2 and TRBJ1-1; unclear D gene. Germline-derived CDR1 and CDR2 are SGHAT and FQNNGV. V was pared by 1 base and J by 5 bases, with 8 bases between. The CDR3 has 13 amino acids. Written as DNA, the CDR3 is TGTGCCAGCAGCTTAGGAGCGGGGACTGAAGCTTTCTTT. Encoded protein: CASSLGAGTEAFF.

CDR3 nucleotide sequence: TGTGCCAGCAGTCCAGGGTACGGGACACCCAATGAGCAGTTCTTC. Protein: CASSPGYGTPNEQFF. This rearrangement joins TRBV7-9 to TRBJ2-1, with TRBD1 as a possible D gene (6 bases). Germline V gene sequence: CDR1 SEHNR, CDR2 FQNEAQ (reference sequence). Trimming cost V 6 bases and J 6 bases, with 18 bases left between them. This CDR3 has 15 residues.

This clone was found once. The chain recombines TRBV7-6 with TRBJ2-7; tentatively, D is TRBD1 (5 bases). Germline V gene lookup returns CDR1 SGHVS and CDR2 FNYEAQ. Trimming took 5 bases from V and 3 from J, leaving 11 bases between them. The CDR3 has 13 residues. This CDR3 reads CASSAREDYEQYF. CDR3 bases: TGTGCCAGCAGCGCCAGGGAAGACTACGAGCAGTACTTC.

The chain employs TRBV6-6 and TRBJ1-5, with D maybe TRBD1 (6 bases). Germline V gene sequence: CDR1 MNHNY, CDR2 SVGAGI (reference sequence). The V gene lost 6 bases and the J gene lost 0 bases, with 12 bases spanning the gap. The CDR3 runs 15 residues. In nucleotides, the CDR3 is TGTGCCAGCAGAGAACAGGGCTATAGCAATCAGCCCCAGCATTTT. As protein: CASREQGYSNQPQHF.

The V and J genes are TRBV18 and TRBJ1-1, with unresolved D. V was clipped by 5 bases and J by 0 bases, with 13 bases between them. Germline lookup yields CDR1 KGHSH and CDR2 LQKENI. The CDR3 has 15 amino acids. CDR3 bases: TGTGCCAGCTCAACAACGACCGGGGTGAACACTGAAGCTTTCTTT. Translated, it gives CASSTTTGVNTEAFF.

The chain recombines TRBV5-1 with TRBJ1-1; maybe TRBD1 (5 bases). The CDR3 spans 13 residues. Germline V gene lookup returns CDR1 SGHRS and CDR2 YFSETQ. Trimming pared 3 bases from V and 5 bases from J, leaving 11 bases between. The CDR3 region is CASSWGPKTEAFF. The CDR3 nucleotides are TGCGCCAGCAGCTGGGGCCCGAAGACTGAAGCTTTCTTT.

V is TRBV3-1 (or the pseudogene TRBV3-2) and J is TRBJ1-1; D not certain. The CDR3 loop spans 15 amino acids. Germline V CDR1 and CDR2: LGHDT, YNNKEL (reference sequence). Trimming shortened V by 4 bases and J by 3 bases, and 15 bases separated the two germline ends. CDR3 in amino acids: CASSPAFQRHTEAFF. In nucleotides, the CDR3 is TGTGCCAGCAGCCCCGCCTTCCAGCGGCACACTGAAGCTTTCTTT.

The CDR3 spells CATKNRDSEAFF. CDR3 sequence (DNA): TGTGCCACCAAAAATCGGGACAGTGAAGCTTTCTTT. This chain uses TRBV19 with TRBJ1-1; 7 bases line up with TRBD1. The CDR3 is 12 amino acids. V lost 10 bases and J lost 7; bases outside the gene matches: 9. Germline CDR1 LNHDA, CDR2 SQIVND (reference sequence).

CDR3 sequence (DNA): TGTGCCAGTAGTATTCTGACAGGGTTGGGTCAGCCCCAGCATTTT. Encoded protein: CASSILTGLGQPQHF. The chain combines TRBV19 with TRBJ1-5; 7 nucleotides match TRBD1. This CDR3 spans 15 amino acids. Unmatched junction bases numbered 8, after V lost 3 bases and J lost 6 bases. The V gene's germline CDR1 is LNHDA and CDR2 SQIVND (reference sequence).

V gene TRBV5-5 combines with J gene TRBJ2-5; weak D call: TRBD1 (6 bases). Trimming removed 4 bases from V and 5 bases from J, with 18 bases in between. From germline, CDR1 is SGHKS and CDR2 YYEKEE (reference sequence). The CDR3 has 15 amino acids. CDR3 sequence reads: CASSGRDTPRETQYF. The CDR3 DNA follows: TGTGCCAGCAGCGGCCGGGACACCCCTAGGGAGACCCAGTACTTC.

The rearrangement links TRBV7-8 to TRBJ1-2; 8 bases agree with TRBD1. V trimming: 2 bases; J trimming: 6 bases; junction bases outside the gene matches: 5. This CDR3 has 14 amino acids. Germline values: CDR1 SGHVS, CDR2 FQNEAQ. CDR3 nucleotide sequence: TGTGCCAGCAGCTTACAGGGGGCAGGGGATGGCTACACCTTC. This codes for CASSLQGAGDGYTF.

The CDR3 loop reads CASSPLPDTNTEAFF. The CDR3 region has the DNA TGTGCCAGCTCACCCCTTCCGGACACTAACACTGAAGCTTTCTTT. J is TRBJ1-1 and V is TRBV18; D is perhaps TRBD1 (5 bases). CDR1 is KGHSH and CDR2 is LQKENI in the germline V gene. Between the trimmed V and J ends, which lost 3 bases and 2 bases, there was a span of 13 bases. CDR3 length: 15 residues.

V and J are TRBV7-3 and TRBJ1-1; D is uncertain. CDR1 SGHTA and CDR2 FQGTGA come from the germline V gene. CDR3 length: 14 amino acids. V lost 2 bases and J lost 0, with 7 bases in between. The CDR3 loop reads CASSLLRVNTEAFF. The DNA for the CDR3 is TGTGCCAGCAGCTTATTACGGGTGAACACTGAAGCTTTCTTT.

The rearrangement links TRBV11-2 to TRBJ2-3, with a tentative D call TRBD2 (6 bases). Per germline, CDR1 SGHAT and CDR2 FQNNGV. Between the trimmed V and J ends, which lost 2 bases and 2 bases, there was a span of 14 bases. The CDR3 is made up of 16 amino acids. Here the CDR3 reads CASSLLETSFTDTQYF. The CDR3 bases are TGTGCCAGCAGCTTACTCGAAACTAGCTTCACAGATACGCAGTATTTT.

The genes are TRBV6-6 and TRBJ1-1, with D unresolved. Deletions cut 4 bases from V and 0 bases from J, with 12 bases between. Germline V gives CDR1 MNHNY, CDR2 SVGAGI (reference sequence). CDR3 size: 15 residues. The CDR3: CASSLLTGVNTEAFF. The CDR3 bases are TGTGCCAGCAGTTTACTCACCGGGGTGAACACTGAAGCTTTCTTT.

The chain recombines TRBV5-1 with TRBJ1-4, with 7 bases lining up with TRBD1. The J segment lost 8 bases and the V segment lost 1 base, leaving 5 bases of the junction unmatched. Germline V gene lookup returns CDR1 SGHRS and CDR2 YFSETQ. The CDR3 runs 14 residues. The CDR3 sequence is CASSLLTGKEKLFF. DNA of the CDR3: TGCGCCAGCAGCTTGTTGACAGGGAAAGAAAAACTGTTTTTT.

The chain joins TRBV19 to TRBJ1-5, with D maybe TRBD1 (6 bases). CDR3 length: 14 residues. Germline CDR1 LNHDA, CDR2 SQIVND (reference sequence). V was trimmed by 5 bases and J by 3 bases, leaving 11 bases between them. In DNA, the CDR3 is TGTGCCAGTAGTTTTGGACAGCCCAATCAGCCCCAGCATTTT. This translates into CASSFGQPNQPQHF.

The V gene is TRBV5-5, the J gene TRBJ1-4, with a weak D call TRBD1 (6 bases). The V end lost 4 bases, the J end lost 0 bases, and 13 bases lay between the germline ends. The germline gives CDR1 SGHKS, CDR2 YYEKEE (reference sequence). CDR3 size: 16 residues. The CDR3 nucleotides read TGTGCCAGCAGCCACAGGGCACCCACAACTAATGAAAAACTGTTTTTT. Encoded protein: CASSHRAPTTNEKLFF.